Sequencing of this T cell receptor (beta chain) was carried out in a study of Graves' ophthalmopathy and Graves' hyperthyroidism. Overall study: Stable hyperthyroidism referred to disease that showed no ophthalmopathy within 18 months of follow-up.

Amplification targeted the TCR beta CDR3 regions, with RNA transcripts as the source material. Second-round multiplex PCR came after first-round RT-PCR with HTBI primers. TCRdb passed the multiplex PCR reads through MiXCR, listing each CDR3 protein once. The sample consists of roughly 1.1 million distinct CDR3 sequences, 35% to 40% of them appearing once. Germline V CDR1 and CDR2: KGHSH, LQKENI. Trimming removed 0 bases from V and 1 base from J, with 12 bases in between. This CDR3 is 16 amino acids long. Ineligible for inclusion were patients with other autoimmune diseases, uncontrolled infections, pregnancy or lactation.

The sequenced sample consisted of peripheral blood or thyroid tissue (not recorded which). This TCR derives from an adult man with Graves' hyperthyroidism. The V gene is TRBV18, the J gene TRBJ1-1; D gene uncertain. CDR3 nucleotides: TGTGCCAGCTCACCACCGGTGTACCGGCCGAACACTGAAGCTTTCTTT. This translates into CASSPPVYRPNTEAFF.